This T cell receptor (beta chain) derives from a study of HIV-infected children after antiretroviral therapy interruption. Study overall: Children's median ages were approximately 9.8 years and 8 years by group. Weeks 0, 48 and 150 were sampled under continuous treatment. Findings of the study overall: After treatment interruption started, naive CD4+ CDR3 overlap across time points dropped.

The CDR3 extends over 13 amino acids. V dropped 8 bases and J dropped 3 bases, with 11 bases sitting between them. Germline V gene sequence: CDR1 KGHDR, CDR2 SFDVKD. This clonotype was observed many times. Its antigen is still unknown. Unique molecular identifiers were included in an RNA-based 3' RACE TCR library. TCRdb re-called the 3' RACE reads through MiXCR, storing one row per CDR3 protein. Of about 89,000 distinct CDR3 sequences in the sample, less than 7% were seen once. The treatment denotes: PENTA 11 planned treatment interruption arm or continuous ART arm. This TCR derives from a pool of human donors with HIV. The starting material was CD45RA+ CD4+ T cells from PBMCs, pooled from several time points, obtained from a donor given antiretroviral therapy, either interrupted or continuous. As for subset: naive CD4+ CD45RA+ CD45RO- T cells. The V and J genes are TRBV24-1 and TRBJ2-3; D call uncertain. For the CDR3, the DNA is TGTGCCACCACGGACGACTTGACAGATACGCAGTATTTT. It codes for CATTDDLTDTQYF.